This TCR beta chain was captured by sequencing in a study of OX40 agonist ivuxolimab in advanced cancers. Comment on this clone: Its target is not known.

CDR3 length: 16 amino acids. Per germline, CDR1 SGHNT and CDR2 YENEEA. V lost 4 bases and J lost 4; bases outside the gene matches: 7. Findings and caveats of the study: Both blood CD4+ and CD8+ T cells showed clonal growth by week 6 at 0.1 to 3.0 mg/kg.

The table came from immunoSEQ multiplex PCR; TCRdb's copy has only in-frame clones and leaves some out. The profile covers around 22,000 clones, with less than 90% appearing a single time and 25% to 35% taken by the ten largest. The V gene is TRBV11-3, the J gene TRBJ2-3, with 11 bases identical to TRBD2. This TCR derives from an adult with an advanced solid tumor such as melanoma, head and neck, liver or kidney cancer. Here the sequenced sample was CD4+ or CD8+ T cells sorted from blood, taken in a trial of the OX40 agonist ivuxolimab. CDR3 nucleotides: TGTGCCAGCAGCTCCTTAGCGGGAGGGCCTCCAGATACGCAGTATTTT. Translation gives CASSSLAGGPPDTQYF. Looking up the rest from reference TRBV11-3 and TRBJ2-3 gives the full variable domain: EAGVVQSPRYKIIEKKQPVAFWCNPISGHNTLYWYLQNLGQGPELLIRYENEEAVDDSQLPKDRFSAERLKGVDSTLKIQPAELGDSAVYLCASSSLAGGPPDTQYFGPGTRLTVL.